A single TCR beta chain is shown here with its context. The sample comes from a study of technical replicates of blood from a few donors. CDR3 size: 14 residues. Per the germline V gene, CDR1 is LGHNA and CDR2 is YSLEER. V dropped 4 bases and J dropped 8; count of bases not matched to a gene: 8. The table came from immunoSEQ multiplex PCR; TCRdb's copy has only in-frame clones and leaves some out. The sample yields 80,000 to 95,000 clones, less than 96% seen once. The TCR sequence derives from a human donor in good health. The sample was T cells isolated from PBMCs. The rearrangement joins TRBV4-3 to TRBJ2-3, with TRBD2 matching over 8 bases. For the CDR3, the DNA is TGCGCCAGCAGCCGGTTCACTAGCGGCACTACGCAGTATTTT. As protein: CASSRFTSGTTQYF.